This T cell receptor beta chain emerged from a study of identical twins (dated by TCRdb to 2016 to 2017). In terms of the full investigation: TCR alpha and beta repertoires from monozygotic twins, unrelated adults of various ages and cord blood were deep-sequenced to test whether fetal clonotypes persist. To rule out contamination, the twin experiments were replicated at different times with different library preparation protocols.

Library generation was performed with 5' RACE. Sequencing used an Illumina HiSeq 2000. Template switching added a universal primer binding site, and the final cDNA carried a unique molecular identifier that allowed TCR cDNA molecules to be counted accurately. Specific primers in the conserved constant-segment region were used to synthesize first-strand cDNA for the TCR alpha and beta chains. To control for contamination, each cDNA library was double barcoded with a SMART-Mk sample barcode plus Illumina barcodes. TruSeq adapter sequences, together with Illumina sample barcodes, were added in two successive PCR steps. The TCR alpha and beta cDNA libraries were sequenced on the Illumina HiSeq platform using custom primers. On the study's bioinformatics: MiGEC was used to process raw reads and extract unique molecular identifiers, and MiXCR was used to find CDR3 positions. Recombination models were inferred per individual with the repgenHMM and IGoR tools using an EM algorithm. The tcR package in R was used for shared clonotype analysis, with sharing normalized by the product of cloneset sizes. To study raw recombination free of thymic and clonal selection effects, out-of-frame nonproductive sequences were analyzed. The raw public data were reprocessed by TCRdb itself: fastp quality trimming at Q25, MiXCR clonotype calling, in-frame beta chains only. CDR3 protein duplicates are merged, each entry listing the most common genes and DNA. TCRdb's processing, not the authors', yielded these V and J calls. The sample contains around 1.7 million distinct CDR3 sequences, around a third of them found a single time. The ten largest account for about 0.27% of the sample.

The table lists this clonotype with a few counts. No antigen is known for it. There are no base qualities to consult, and no much larger clone falls within one base. All donors were healthy Caucasians. Study-level results and caveats: Compared with coincidental sharing between unrelated individuals, out-of-frame TCR alpha sequences shared between twins showed an excess of sequences with low generation probability. Conclusions relied on cross-sectional statistical analysis, since the same donors could not be followed over many years. Out-of-frame TCR alpha sharing in monozygotic twins was systematically underestimated by recombination models, whereas sharing between unrelated individuals was in agreement with the recombination models. Invariant T cells such as MAIT and iNKT could partly confound zero-insertion analyses, though diverse VJ usage argued against this for most clonotypes. The excess sharing between twins in beta out-of-frame sequences was weaker because fewer shared sequences reduced the signal-to-noise ratio. Abundant cord blood beta clonotypes had fewer insertions, young adult naive repertoires showed a similar but weaker trend, and memory repertoires showed no such trend.

This sequence originates from a newborn girl in good health. The sample was cord blood.

The CDR3 amino acid sequence is: CASSLSRQGYRDTEAFF. The bases are TGCGCCAGCAGCTTGTCGAGACAGGGGTATAGGGACACTGAAGCTTTCTTT. The rearrangement joined TRBV5-1 to TRBJ1-1; 8 middle bases align to TRBD1. Trimming accounts for 1 base at V and 3 bases at J, while the number of junction bases matched to no gene is 11. CDR1 is given as SGHRS and CDR2 as YFSETQ, both from the germline V gene. The CDR3 holds 17 amino acids from the cysteine to the phenylalanine. Only CDR3 DNA is held: 51 bases, read in frame from base 1.